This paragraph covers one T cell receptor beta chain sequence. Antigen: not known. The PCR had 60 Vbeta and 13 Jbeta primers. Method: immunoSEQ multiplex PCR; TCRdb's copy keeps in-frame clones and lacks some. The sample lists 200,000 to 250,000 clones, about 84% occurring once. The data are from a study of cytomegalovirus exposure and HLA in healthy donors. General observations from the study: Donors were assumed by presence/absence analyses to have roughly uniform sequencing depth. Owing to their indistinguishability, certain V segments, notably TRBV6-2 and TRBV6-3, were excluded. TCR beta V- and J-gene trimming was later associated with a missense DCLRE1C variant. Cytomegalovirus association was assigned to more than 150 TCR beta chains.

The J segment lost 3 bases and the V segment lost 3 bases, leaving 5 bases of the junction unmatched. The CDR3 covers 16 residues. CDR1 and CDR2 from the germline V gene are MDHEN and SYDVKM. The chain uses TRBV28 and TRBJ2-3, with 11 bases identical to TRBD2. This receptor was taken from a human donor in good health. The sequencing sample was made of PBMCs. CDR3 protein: CASSFIAGGPTDTQYF. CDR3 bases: TGTGCCAGCAGTTTCATAGCGGGAGGGCCTACAGATACGCAGTATTTT. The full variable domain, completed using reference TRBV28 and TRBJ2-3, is DVKVTQSSRYLVKRTGEKVFLECVQDMDHENMFWYRQDPGLGLRLIYFSYDVKMKEKGDIPEGYSVSREKKERFSLILESASTNQTSMYLCASSFIAGGPTDTQYFGPGTRLTVL.